This is a list of T cell receptor beta chains from one sample in a study of OX40 agonist ivuxolimab in advanced cancers. Method: immunoSEQ multiplex PCR; TCRdb's copy keeps in-frame clones and lacks some. The data hold more than 75,000 clones, with 85% observed a single time. The sequences come from CD4+ or CD8+ T cells sorted from blood, collected in a trial of the OX40 agonist ivuxolimab. The receptors shown here come from an adult with an advanced solid tumor such as melanoma, head and neck, liver or kidney cancer. CDR3s leave out the opening cysteine and the closing phenylalanine or tryptophan. The D gene is left open where the match is weak.

j_gene: TRBJ2-3; d_gene: TRBD1; v_gene: TRBV11-3; CDR3aa: ASSSGQGTDTQY
j_gene: TRBJ1-2; d_gene: .; v_gene: TRBV7-3; CDR3aa: ASSLISNYGYT
j_gene: TRBJ2-1; d_gene: TRBD2; v_gene: TRBV7-9; CDR3aa: ASSPDSSGDEQF
j_gene: TRBJ2-7; d_gene: TRBD1; v_gene: TRBV29-1; CDR3aa: SVGAEITGDSYEQY
j_gene: TRBJ2-3; d_gene: .; v_gene: TRBV28; CDR3aa: ASSEQLGSNTDTQY
j_gene: TRBJ1-1; d_gene: .; v_gene: TRBV5-1; CDR3aa: ASSLGGDMNTEAF
j_gene: TRBJ1-1; d_gene: .; v_gene: TRBV19; CDR3aa: ASSVQTMNTEAF
j_gene: TRBJ2-3; d_gene: .; v_gene: TRBV5-4; CDR3aa: ASAREFTDTQY
j_gene: TRBJ2-1; d_gene: .; v_gene: TRBV7-3; CDR3aa: ASSLRPANSREQF
j_gene: TRBJ2-1; d_gene: TRBD2; v_gene: TRBV6-1; CDR3aa: ASSAHVSGGRYNEQF
j_gene: TRBJ2-1; d_gene: .; v_gene: TRBV5-4; CDR3aa: ASSLTGANLYNEQF
j_gene: TRBJ1-1; d_gene: TRBD1; v_gene: TRBV18; CDR3aa: ASSTTGSGGYTEAF
j_gene: TRBJ2-1; d_gene: TRBD2; v_gene: TRBV10-3; CDR3aa: AISEGLAGVAEQF
j_gene: TRBJ1-5; d_gene: TRBD1; v_gene: TRBV5-1; CDR3aa: ASSLGDRGIQPQH
j_gene: TRBJ1-1; d_gene: .; v_gene: TRBV5-5; CDR3aa: ASRKGPNTEAF
j_gene: TRBJ2-1; d_gene: TRBD1; v_gene: TRBV9; CDR3aa: ASSVKGQGGEQF
j_gene: TRBJ2-3; d_gene: .; v_gene: TRBV9; CDR3aa: ASSVRVVGDTQY
j_gene: TRBJ2-1; d_gene: TRBD2; v_gene: TRBV7-2; CDR3aa: ASSLGLAGVYEQF
j_gene: TRBJ1-5; d_gene: .; v_gene: TRBV29-1; CDR3aa: SVADGVLGNQPQH
j_gene: TRBJ2-7; d_gene: .; v_gene: TRBV4-3; CDR3aa: ASSQNFGNSYEQY
j_gene: TRBJ2-5; d_gene: TRBD2; v_gene: TRBV30; CDR3aa: AWGAFGTKY
j_gene: TRBJ1-2; d_gene: .; v_gene: TRBV19; CDR3aa: ASSIAEIGENYGYT
j_gene: TRBJ2-6; d_gene: TRBD2; v_gene: TRBV9; CDR3aa: ASGRASGANVLT
j_gene: TRBJ2-1; d_gene: .; v_gene: TRBV7-3; CDR3aa: ASSLKGAGRSYNEQF
j_gene: TRBJ1-3; d_gene: .; v_gene: TRBV7-2; CDR3aa: ASRPTSVSGYTIY
j_gene: TRBJ1-4; d_gene: TRBD1; v_gene: TRBV19; CDR3aa: ASSTWTGGADLGKLF
j_gene: TRBJ1-2; d_gene: TRBD1; v_gene: TRBV5-1; CDR3aa: ASSFAQGKSGYT
j_gene: TRBJ2-1; d_gene: .; v_gene: TRBV29-1; CDR3aa: SVDNRDDEQF
j_gene: TRBJ2-3; d_gene: TRBD2; v_gene: TRBV7-2; CDR3aa: ASSLTGEGADTQY
j_gene: TRBJ2-3; d_gene: .; v_gene: TRBV7-3; CDR3aa: ASSSLGGSTDTQY
j_gene: TRBJ2-5; d_gene: TRBD2; v_gene: TRBV2; CDR3aa: ASSGSSGRGETQY
j_gene: TRBJ2-7; d_gene: TRBD2; v_gene: TRBV7-9; CDR3aa: ASSTGTSGIDEQY
j_gene: TRBJ2-4; d_gene: .; v_gene: TRBV2; CDR3aa: ASSGTVLAKNIQY
j_gene: TRBJ1-1; d_gene: .; v_gene: TRBV19; CDR3aa: ASSIDHGLFMNTEAF
j_gene: TRBJ1-2; d_gene: .; v_gene: TRBV6-5; CDR3aa: ASSYEGSYGYT
j_gene: TRBJ2-2; d_gene: .; v_gene: TRBV5-1; CDR3aa: ASFWGANTGELF
j_gene: TRBJ1-1; d_gene: .; v_gene: TRBV9; CDR3aa: ASSAAGSGDTEAF
j_gene: TRBJ2-2; d_gene: .; v_gene: TRBV27; CDR3aa: ASSFFAANTGELF
j_gene: TRBJ1-1; d_gene: TRBD1; v_gene: TRBV5-1; CDR3aa: ASSSTGTGAEGAF
j_gene: TRBJ1-6; d_gene: .; v_gene: TRBV5-5; CDR3aa: ASSLARQGNSPLH
j_gene: TRBJ1-4; d_gene: TRBD1; v_gene: TRBV6-5; CDR3aa: ASRRGHTNEKLF
j_gene: TRBJ1-2; d_gene: .; v_gene: TRBV6-6; CDR3aa: ASSYSGSYYGYT
j_gene: TRBJ2-7; d_gene: .; v_gene: TRBV4-1; CDR3aa: ASSQDYRKNEQY
j_gene: TRBJ2-1; d_gene: .; v_gene: TRBV7-3; CDR3aa: ASSLTIGLGHEQF
j_gene: TRBJ2-6; d_gene: .; v_gene: TRBV12-5; CDR3aa: ASGGSGANVLT
j_gene: TRBJ2-3; d_gene: .; v_gene: TRBV6-1; CDR3aa: ASSVGRNTDTQY
j_gene: TRBJ2-1; d_gene: .; v_gene: TRBV29-1; CDR3aa: SARDARIEGLRF
j_gene: TRBJ1-4; d_gene: .; v_gene: TRBV5-5; CDR3aa: ASSFGRNEKLF
j_gene: TRBJ1-2; d_gene: .; v_gene: TRBV5-1; CDR3aa: ASRVEIGDNYGYT
j_gene: TRBJ1-1; d_gene: .; v_gene: TRBV2; CDR3aa: ASTKQGQVDAF
j_gene: TRBJ1-5; d_gene: TRBD1; v_gene: TRBV5-4; CDR3aa: ASSLRQGGDIDQPQH
j_gene: TRBJ2-1; d_gene: TRBD1; v_gene: TRBV5-6; CDR3aa: ASSFGQGFSYNEQF
j_gene: TRBJ2-7; d_gene: .; v_gene: TRBV18; CDR3aa: ASSPPGTPYEQY
j_gene: TRBJ2-3; d_gene: .; v_gene: TRBV10-1; CDR3aa: ASSARQGGDTQY
j_gene: TRBJ1-5; d_gene: TRBD1; v_gene: TRBV27; CDR3aa: ASSSAQGQGNQPQH
j_gene: TRBJ1-2; d_gene: .; v_gene: TRBV28; CDR3aa: ASSLGQTYGYT
j_gene: TRBJ2-2; d_gene: .; v_gene: TRBV23-1; CDR3aa: AGGTANTGELF
j_gene: TRBJ1-1; d_gene: TRBD1; v_gene: TRBV19; CDR3aa: ASGKSGGTEAF
j_gene: TRBJ2-1; d_gene: TRBD1; v_gene: TRBV30; CDR3aa: AWSGDRGHLNEQF
j_gene: TRBJ2-3; d_gene: TRBD1; v_gene: TRBV2; CDR3aa: ASRRGQGTDTQY